These 27 T cell receptor beta chains came from one sample sequenced in a study of cytomegalovirus exposure and HLA in healthy donors. PCR was performed using 60 Vbeta and 13 Jbeta primers. Data came from immunoSEQ multiplex PCR; TCRdb stores just in-frame clones and leaves some out. The table lists 200,000 to 250,000 clones, about 89% of them singletons. Sequenced sample: PBMCs. The receptors stem from a woman between 18 and 29 years old in good health and CMV-seronegative.

This chain uses TRBV5-1 with TRBJ2-7, with D maybe TRBD1 (6 bases). The V end lost 6 bases, the J end lost 4 bases, and 8 bases lay between the germline ends. CDR1 is SGHRS, CDR2 YFSETQ, per germline. This CDR3 contains 11 residues. CDR3: CASKGEYEQYF. The CDR3 bases are TGCGCCAGCAAGGGGGAATACGAGCAGTACTTC. Looking up the rest from reference TRBV5-1 and TRBJ2-7 gives the full variable domain: KAGVTQTPRYLIKTRGQQVTLSCSPISGHRSVSWYQQTPGQGLQFLFEYFSETQRNKGNFPGRFSGRQFSNSRSEMNVSTLELGDSALYLCASKGEYEQYFGPGTRLTVT.

This sequence joins TRBV11-2 and TRBJ2-7, with TRBD2 matching over 11 bases. This CDR3 has 18 amino acids. The V gene's germline CDR1 is SGHAT and CDR2 FQNNGV. V shed 1 base, J shed 7 bases, and the junction held 15 bases outside the gene matches. CDR3 bases: TGTGCCAGCAGCTTAGTAGCGGGGGGGGCAGGGGTAGGAGGTGAGCAGTACTTC. Its translation is CASSLVAGGAGVGGEQYF. The full variable domain, in which reference TRBV11-2 and TRBJ2-7 provide the parts outside the CDR3, is EAGVAQSPRYKIIEKRQSVAFWCNPISGHATLYWYQQILGQGPKLLIQFQNNGVVDDSQLPKDRFSAERLKGVDSTLKIQPAKLEDSAVYLCASSLVAGGAGVGGEQYFGPGTRLTVT.

The chain has TRBV19 and TRBJ2-5, with D perhaps TRBD2 (5 bases). Trimming cost V 3 bases and J 3 bases, with 11 bases left between them. The CDR3 spans 14 residues. The germline V gene encodes CDR1 LNHDA and CDR2 SQIVND (reference sequence). CDR3 region: CASSIALREETQYF. CDR3 DNA sequence: TGTGCCAGTAGTATCGCTTTGCGGGAAGAGACCCAGTACTTC.

This clone has more than one count but fewer than ten. The V call is TRBV11-3, the J call TRBJ1-1; no firm D call. The CDR3 runs 17 residues. Germline CDR1 and CDR2: SGHNT and YENEEA. V was clipped by 1 base and J by 6 bases, with 21 bases between them. The CDR3 loop reads CASSLAPPFGRESEAFF. CDR3 DNA: TGTGCCAGCAGCTTAGCCCCCCCTTTCGGGAGGGAGTCTGAAGCTTTCTTT.

The gene calls are TRBV5-6 and TRBJ1-1; 8 nucleotides align to TRBD1. This CDR3 has 13 residues. Germline V CDR1 and CDR2: SGHDT, YYEEEE. Unmatched junction bases numbered 6, after V lost 4 bases and J lost 7 bases. CDR3: CASSPGTGREAFF. The CDR3 nucleotides are TGTGCCAGCAGCCCCGGGACAGGTCGTGAAGCTTTCTTT.

V usage is TRBV4-2 and J usage is TRBJ1-2, with 7 bases fitting TRBD1. The CDR3 runs 12 residues. Germline V gives CDR1 LGHNA, CDR2 YNFKEQ. Trimming at V came to 6 bases and at J to 3 bases, leaving 1 base not matched to a gene. DNA for the CDR3: TGTGCCAGCAGTACAGGGGACTATGGCTACACCTTC. Amino acids: CASSTGDYGYTF.

The chain recombines TRBV13 with TRBJ2-7, with D possibly being TRBD1 (5 bases). The V end lost 2 bases, the J end lost 4 bases, and 9 bases lay between the germline ends. The CDR3 is 13 amino acids. CDR1 and CDR2 (germline): PRHDT, FYEKMQ (reference sequence). This CDR3 reads CASSLRQGYEQYF. In DNA, the CDR3 is TGTGCCAGCAGCTTACGGCAGGGTTACGAGCAGTACTTC.

In nucleotides, the CDR3 is TGTGCCAGCAGCTTCTCCTTAACGGGGGGTCGCGAGACCCAGTACTTC. This encodes CASSFSLTGGRETQYF. The rearrangement joins TRBV7-9 to TRBJ2-5; 7 bases align to TRBD2. CDR1 SEHNR and CDR2 FQNEAQ come from the germline V gene (reference sequence). The CDR3 covers 16 residues. The trim removed 3 bases at V and 5 bases at J, leaving 12 bases unmatched.

The rearrangement uses TRBV5-1 and TRBJ1-2; D possibly corresponds to TRBD1 (5 bases). This CDR3 spans 15 amino acids. V lost 0 bases and J 2 bases, leaving 11 bases between the germline ends. Germline lookup yields CDR1 SGHRS and CDR2 YFSETQ. CDR3 sequence reads: CASSLGGRSNYGYTF. CDR3 sequence (DNA): TGCGCCAGCAGCTTGGGGGGCAGGTCCAACTATGGCTACACCTTC.

Only a few counts were recorded for this clone. The rearrangement links TRBV4-1 to TRBJ2-7; 9 bases are shared with TRBD1. V was clipped by 6 bases and J by 6 bases; unmatched bases: 12. Germline V lookup: CDR1 MGHRA, CDR2 YSYEKL. This CDR3 comprises 15 residues. DNA for the CDR3: TGCGCCAGCAGACGAACAGGGGGCGGGGAAGCCGAGCAGTACTTC. Translation: CASRRTGGGEAEQYF.

This clone has more than one count but fewer than ten. The V and J genes are TRBV9 and TRBJ2-7, with 8 positions matching TRBD2. The CDR3 spans 16 residues. Germline assignment: CDR1 SGDLS and CDR2 YYNGEE. V was pared by 4 bases and J by 7 bases, with 16 bases of the junction left unmatched. The CDR3 region has the DNA TGTGCCAGCAGCCCCCGTCCCGGGACTAGGGGGGAAGAGCAGTACTTC. Protein product: CASSPRPGTRGEEQYF.

This chain joins TRBV4-2 and TRBJ2-2; maybe TRBD2 (6 bases). Germline V lookup: CDR1 LGHNA, CDR2 YNFKEQ. The CDR3 sequence is 19 residues long. V was shortened by 0 bases and J by 5 bases, with 22 bases between the two germline ends. Here the CDR3 DNA reads TGTGCCAGCAGCCAAGATCTAGGATGGGACGAGGACTATACCGGGGAGCTGTTTTTT. It specifies CASSQDLGWDEDYTGELFF.

CDR3 DNA: TGCAGCGTTGACGCGGGATTAGCCGAAGTCCAAGAGACCCAGTACTTC. It is translated as CSVDAGLAEVQETQYF. This sequence joins TRBV29-1 and TRBJ2-5; D may be TRBD2 (6 bases). Germline CDR1 reads SQVTM; CDR2 reads ANQGSEA. The V end was cut by 3 bases, the J end by 1 base, with 18 bases between. This CDR3 comprises 16 residues.

The rearrangement joins TRBV23-1 to TRBJ1-2, with a tentative D call TRBD1 (5 bases). TRBV23-1 belongs to the ORF category, with a function that is uncertain. Trimming cost V 2 bases and J 1 base, with 20 bases left between them. The length of the CDR3 is 18 residues. The CDR3 DNA is TGCGCCAGCAGTCAACCCCGACAGCTCCCCTTTCTTAACTATGGCTACACCTTC. This translates into CASSQPRQLPFLNYGYTF.

This chain links TRBV2 with TRBJ2-2, with 9 bases fitting TRBD1. The germline V gene encodes CDR1 SNHLY and CDR2 FYNNEI. V trimming: 5 bases; J trimming: 7 bases; junction bases outside the gene matches: 5. The CDR3 runs 14 residues. The CDR3, as DNA: TGTGCCAGCAGTAGTACAGGGGGCATCGGGGAGCTGTTTTTT. Amino acid sequence: CASSSTGGIGELFF.

This clone has only one observation. The sample holds other DNA sequences that translate to the same CDR3. The chain employs TRBV6-5 and TRBJ1-5, with D unclear. The CDR3 has 13 amino acids. V was shortened by 0 bases and J by 6 bases, with 6 bases between the two germline ends. Looked up from germline, CDR1 is MNHEY and CDR2 is SVGAGI. The CDR3 DNA reads as TGTGCCAGCAGTTACTCGAGGGTTCAGCCCCAGCATTTT. It codes for CASSYSRVQPQHF.

The J gene is TRBJ2-7, the V gene TRBV2; weak D call: TRBD1 (6 bases). The germline V gene has CDR1 SNHLY and CDR2 FYNNEI. Trimming pared 7 bases from V and 3 bases from J, leaving 16 bases between. The length of the CDR3 is 14 residues. The CDR3, as DNA: TGTGCCAGCAACCCTAACGCAGGGGTCTACGAGCAGTACTTC. This codes for CASNPNAGVYEQYF.

This clone has just a few counts. The chain's CDR3 is CASTQTSGGDNEQFF. The CDR3, as DNA: TGTGCCAGCACCCAGACTAGCGGGGGGGACAATGAGCAGTTCTTC. The J gene is TRBJ2-1, the V gene TRBV9; 14 positions match TRBD2. With 6 bases clipped from V and 5 bases from J, the junction kept 4 bases outside the gene matches. Germline CDR1 and CDR2: SGDLS and YYNGEE. The CDR3 covers 15 residues.

This clone was picked up a small number of times. The chain employs TRBV5-4 and TRBJ1-1, with D possibly matching TRBD1 (6 bases). With 3 bases removed from V and 1 base from J, the gap between germline ends came to 7 bases. Germline CDR1 reads SGHNT; CDR2 reads YYREEE (reference sequence). The CDR3 runs to 13 residues. The CDR3 DNA is TGTGCCAGCAGCTCACAGGGGAACACTGAAGCTTTCTTT. It yields the protein CASSSQGNTEAFF.

This chain connects TRBV15 to TRBJ2-1; 8 nucleotides line up with TRBD1. Germline loops: CDR1 LNHNV, CDR2 YYDKDF (reference sequence). This CDR3 has 12 amino acids. Trimming cost V 1 base and J 15 bases; bases outside gene matches: 5. CDR3 nucleotides: TGTGCCACCAGCAGAGGAGACAGGGGTCCGTTCTTC. The encoded protein is CATSRGDRGPFF.

DNA of the CDR3: TGTGCCAGCAGCTTAGCGTACGGAGGAGGCACTGAAGCTTTCTTT. This codes for CASSLAYGGGTEAFF. The V and J genes are TRBV7-2 and TRBJ1-1; no clear D gene. The CDR3 length is 15 residues. V was clipped by 0 bases and J by 4 bases, with 12 bases between them. CDR1 is SGHTA, CDR2 FQGNSA, per germline.

This sequence joins TRBV4-2 and TRBJ2-2; 11 bases match TRBD2. From germline, CDR1 is LGHNA and CDR2 YNFKEQ. This CDR3 contains 17 residues. After removal of 2 bases from V and 1 base from J, the junction contained 3 bases not matched to a gene. CDR3 amino acids: CASSQTTSGRNTGELFF. CDR3 sequence (DNA): TGTGCCAGCAGCCAAACCACTAGCGGGAGGAACACCGGGGAGCTGTTTTTT.

The chain couples TRBV5-8 to TRBJ1-4, with D maybe TRBD1 (6 bases). Germline CDR1 and CDR2: SGHTS and YDEGEE. The CDR3 totals 16 residues. V was clipped by 0 bases and J by 8 bases, with 17 bases between them. In DNA form, the CDR3 reads TGTGCCAGCAGCTTGGGTCTTTCCCAGGGGATGGAAAAACTGTTTTTT. It specifies CASSLGLSQGMEKLFF.

The chain couples TRBV19 to TRBJ2-2; 12 bases align to TRBD2. CDR3 length: 17 amino acids. Germline lookup yields CDR1 LNHDA and CDR2 SQIVND (reference sequence). V trimming: 7 bases; J trimming: 5 bases; junction bases outside the gene matches: 11. CDR3 sequence (DNA): TGTGCCAGTAAGCCCAGGACTAGCGGGGCCGGGACCGGGGAGCTGTTTTTT. The encoded protein is CASKPRTSGAGTGELFF.

CDR3 nucleotide sequence: TGCGCCAGCAGCCAAGTCGTATTTTCACCCCTCCACTTT. It encodes CASSQVVFSPLHF. V usage is TRBV4-3 and J usage is TRBJ1-6, with D hard to call. CDR1 is LGHNA, CDR2 YSLEER, per germline. V was cut by 1 base and J by 9 bases, with 7 bases left in between. This CDR3 has 13 residues.

The gene calls are TRBV27 and TRBJ1-1, with unresolved D. With 3 bases removed from V and 1 base from J, the gap between germline ends came to 9 bases. From germline, CDR1 is MNHEY and CDR2 SMNVEV (reference sequence). The CDR3 is 14 residues long. CDR3 sequence (DNA): TGTGCCAGCAGTTTCTCATCCGGGAACACTGAAGCTTTCTTT. It is translated as CASSFSSGNTEAFF.

The chain uses TRBV5-1 and TRBJ1-1; no definite D call. Per germline, CDR1 SGHRS and CDR2 YFSETQ. This CDR3 comprises 13 residues. V was cut by 4 bases and J by 7 bases, with 14 bases left in between. For the CDR3, the DNA is TGCGCCAGCAGCCAAGGCGACTATCATGAAGCTTTCTTT. Residues: CASSQGDYHEAFF.